This T cell receptor (beta chain) appears in the sequencing data of a study of T cell responses to AZD1222 COVID-19 vaccine. The method was immunoSEQ multiplex PCR; TCRdb's version includes in-frame clones alone and lacks a portion of them. The sample lists roughly 140,000 clones, around 91% seen once, with 5.2% in the top ten. This TCR was recovered from an adult in good health. The specimen comprised peripheral blood, sampled on day 0 of AZD1222 vaccination.

CDR3 nucleotide sequence: TGTGCCAGCAGTCCCTCAGGGGGACAAGAGACCCAGTACTTC. Its translation is CASSPSGGQETQYF. The chain recombines TRBV28 with TRBJ2-5, with 7 nucleotides matching TRBD1. The CDR3 covers 14 residues. CDR1 is MDHEN and CDR2 is SYDVKM in the germline V gene. V shed 5 bases and J 2 bases; nucleotides not matched to a gene: 5. Supplemented by reference TRBV28 and TRBJ2-5, the full variable domain reads DVKVTQSSRYLVKRTGEKVFLECVQDMDHENMFWYRQDPGLGLRLIYFSYDVKMKEKGDIPEGYSVSREKKERFSLILESASTNQTSMYLCASSPSGGQETQYFGPGTRLLVL.